This passage covers 30 T cell receptor beta chains from one sample sequenced in a study of T cells in localized non-small cell lung cancer (dated by TCRdb to the early 2020s). Library prep was done by the immunoSEQ multiplex PCR assay. Entries here come from immuneACCESS through TCRdb and include only in-frame sequences with V and J called. Some clones fail to appear in such tables; in the studies checked, an unresolved V gene covers under half of the shortfall, and the cause of the remainder is unknown. The sample includes around 23,000 clones, with 88% observed a single time. The ten largest clones capture just under 30% of the sample. The input for sequencing was peripheral blood mononuclear cells, taken before any cancer treatment. The receptor set was obtained from a male donor aged 60 or older with stage II lung adenocarcinoma.

The CDR3 region has the DNA TGTGCCAGCAGGTCCCGGGACGGTGCTAACAATCAGCCCCAGCATTTT. Amino acids: CASRSRDGANNQPQHF. The chain links TRBV28 to TRBJ1-5; possible D gene TRBD1, 5 bases. The V gene lost 6 bases and the J gene lost 3 bases, with 18 bases spanning the gap. The germline CDR1 and CDR2 sequences are MDHEN and SYDVKM. The CDR3 contains 16 residues.

The rearrangement uses TRBV2 and TRBJ2-1; D uncertain. This CDR3 comprises 13 residues. V dropped 6 bases and J dropped 7 bases, with 13 bases sitting between them. The V gene's germline CDR1 is SNHLY and CDR2 FYNNEI. In DNA, the CDR3 is TGTGCCAGCAGGTTTCTTGGAGCGAATGAGCAGTTCTTC. It translates to CASRFLGANEQFF.

V is TRBV28 and J is TRBJ1-2; D uncertain. Germline V gene lookup returns CDR1 MDHEN and CDR2 SYDVKM. The ends were cut back, 4 bases at V and 7 bases at J, with 16 bases in the middle. This CDR3 is built from 14 residues. CDR3 DNA: TGTGCCAGCAGTTCGGTGGGCAGGCTACTTGGCTACACCTTC. It encodes CASSSVGRLLGYTF.

The chain employs TRBV29-1 and TRBJ2-1; a weak D match, TRBD1 (6 bases). The CDR3 is 13 residues long. The V and J ends lost 2 bases and 4 bases respectively, with 9 bases between them. Looked up from germline, CDR1 is SQVTM and CDR2 is ANQGSEA. The CDR3 DNA sequence: TGCAGCGTTGAATGGACAGTTTACAATGAGCAGTTCTTC. The encoded protein is CSVEWTVYNEQFF.

For the CDR3, the DNA is TGTGCCAGTAGCAACCAGGGATCTGGGGCCAACGTCCTGACTTTC. Residues: CASSNQGSGANVLTF. The chain recombines TRBV19 with TRBJ2-6; tentative D call: TRBD1 (5 bases). The CDR3 has 15 amino acids. Trimming took off 6 bases at V and 1 base at J, with 10 bases between the two ends. The germline V gene has CDR1 LNHDA and CDR2 SQIVND (reference sequence).

The gene calls are TRBV7-9 and TRBJ1-1; D unresolved. CDR3 size: 16 residues. The germline V gene has CDR1 SEHNR and CDR2 FQNEAQ (reference sequence). Trimming shortened V by 5 bases and J by 0 bases, and 16 bases separated the two germline ends. CDR3 protein: CASSLGLTGLNTEAFF. The CDR3 DNA follows: TGTGCCAGCAGCCTCGGCTTGACGGGCCTGAACACTGAAGCTTTCTTT.

This chain joins TRBV10-3 and TRBJ1-3; 10 nucleotides match TRBD1. V lost 6 bases and J lost 4; bases outside the gene matches: 3. Germline values: CDR1 ENHRY, CDR2 SYGVKD. The CDR3 has 14 amino acids. CDR3 nucleotides: TGTGCCATCAGCGGGACAGGGGAAGGAAACACCATATATTTT. Protein product: CAISGTGEGNTIYF.

The V gene is TRBV5-1, the J gene TRBJ2-5; tentative D call: TRBD1 (5 bases). The CDR3 consists of 13 residues. Trimming removed 0 bases at V and 5 bases at J, with 8 bases between. Per germline, CDR1 SGHRS and CDR2 YFSETQ. CDR3 loop: CASSLAGWETQYF. Written as DNA, the CDR3 is TGCGCCAGCAGCTTGGCAGGGTGGGAGACCCAGTACTTC. Full variable domain (remainder filled in from reference TRBV5-1 and TRBJ2-5): KAGVTQTPRYLIKTRGQQVTLSCSPISGHRSVSWYQQTPGQGLQFLFEYFSETQRNKGNFPGRFSGRQFSNSRSEMNVSTLELGDSALYLCASSLAGWETQYFGPGTRLLVL.

The chain couples TRBV27 to TRBJ2-7; 8 bases are a match to TRBD1. Germline-derived CDR1 and CDR2 are MNHEY and SMNVEV (reference sequence). The CDR3 is made up of 16 amino acids. Trimming at V came to 6 bases and at J to 2 bases, leaving 12 bases not matched to a gene. Here the CDR3 reads CASSPWTGRHPYEQYF. The CDR3 bases are TGTGCCAGCAGCCCTTGGACAGGGAGACATCCCTACGAGCAGTACTTC.

The chain carries TRBV18 and TRBJ1-2; D is unresolved. Deletions cut 3 bases from V and 1 base from J, with 6 bases between. The germline gives CDR1 KGHSH, CDR2 LQKENI. The length of the CDR3 is 13 residues. CDR3 in DNA: TGTGCCAGCTCACCGGGCAGTAACTATGGCTACACCTTC. Translating gives CASSPGSNYGYTF.

This clone was counted once. The chain recombines TRBV2 with TRBJ1-6, with 7 bases lining up with TRBD1. The CDR3 is 15 residues long. Trimming took 6 bases from V and 8 from J; bases not matched to a gene: 10. Germline-derived CDR1 and CDR2 are SNHLY and FYNNEI. The CDR3 coding sequence is TGTGCCAGCAGCGCAAGGGACAGATGGGATTCACCCCTCCACTTT. It specifies CASSARDRWDSPLHF. The full variable domain, with the rest looked up from reference TRBV2 and TRBJ1-6, is EPEVTQTPSHQVTQMGQEVILRCVPISNHLYFYWYRQILGQKVEFLVSFYNNEISEKSEIFDDQFSVERPDGSNFTLKIRSTKLEDSAMYFCASSARDRWDSPLHFGNGTRLTVT.

In its sample, this clone is medium-sized. For the CDR3, the DNA is TGTGCCAGCAGTTTAAGTACAGGGAAGAGTACTGAAGCTTTCTTT. This gives the protein CASSLSTGKSTEAFF. J is TRBJ1-1 and V is TRBV27; TRBD1 is a possible D gene (6 bases). The CDR3 contains 15 residues. The germline V gene encodes CDR1 MNHEY and CDR2 SMNVEV (reference sequence). V dropped 2 bases and J dropped 5 bases, with 15 bases sitting between them.

This clone was seen once. This sequence joins TRBV4-1 and TRBJ2-1; TRBD2 matches 9 bases. The CDR3 contains 20 residues. Germline V gene sequence: CDR1 MGHRA, CDR2 YSYEKL. V was pared by 0 bases and J by 0 bases, with 12 bases of the junction left unmatched. In nucleotides, the CDR3 is TGCGCCAGCAGCCAAGATCTTAGATCGGGCGGGAGGGGCTCCTACAATGAGCAGTTCTTC. Translated, it gives CASSQDLRSGGRGSYNEQFF.

The rearrangement joins TRBV6-4 to TRBJ1-2; D gene uncertain. Germline CDR1 is MRHNA and CDR2 is SNTAGT. Trimming removed 5 bases at V and 7 bases at J, with 17 bases between. This CDR3 has 14 residues. This CDR3 is CASSPFLEVGGYTF. The CDR3 DNA follows: TGTGCCAGCAGTCCATTTCTGGAGGTGGGTGGCTACACCTTC.

The chain carries TRBV7-2 and TRBJ2-5; D not certain. Germline assignment: CDR1 SGHTA and CDR2 FQGNSA. Trimming pared 1 base from V and 13 bases from J, leaving 16 bases between. The CDR3 is 13 amino acids. The CDR3 spells CASSLEMADPRYF. CDR3 coding DNA: TGTGCCAGCAGCTTAGAGATGGCGGACCCCCGGTACTTC.

The chain recombines TRBV6-5 with TRBJ2-2; a weak D match, TRBD2 (5 bases). V was shortened by 7 bases and J by 4 bases, with 16 bases between the two germline ends. CDR1 is MNHEY and CDR2 is SVGAGI in the germline V gene. The CDR3 sequence is 15 residues long. The CDR3 loop reads CASTWGSAGTGELFF. The CDR3 DNA reads TGTGCCAGCACATGGGGATCCGCGGGCACCGGGGAGCTGTTTTTT.

CDR3 loop: CASSSGHHTQYF. The CDR3 nucleotides are TGTGCCAGCAGCTCGGGTCACCATACGCAGTATTTT. V is TRBV13 and J is TRBJ2-3, with D unresolved. CDR3 length: 12 residues. V was shortened by 4 bases and J by 7 bases, with 9 bases between the two germline ends. Germline V CDR1 and CDR2: PRHDT, FYEKMQ (reference sequence). Combining the CDR3 with reference TRBV13 and TRBJ2-3 gives the whole variable domain AAGVIQSPRHLIKEKRETATLKCYPIPRHDTVYWYQQGPGQDPQFLISFYEKMQSDKGSIPDRFSAQQFSDYHSELNMSSLELGDSALYFCASSSGHHTQYFGPGTRLTVL.

The chain combines TRBV7-3 with TRBJ2-1, with 7 bases fitting TRBD2. Unmatched junction bases numbered 5, after V lost 2 bases and J lost 4 bases. The CDR3 covers 15 residues. Germline values: CDR1 SGHTA, CDR2 FQGTGA. The CDR3 DNA follows: TGTGCCAGCAGCTTATTGGTAGCGGGTTACAATGAGCAGTTCTTC. The encoded protein is CASSLLVAGYNEQFF.

The rearrangement links TRBV28 to TRBJ2-1, with 13 bases matching TRBD2. V shed 2 bases and J 8 bases; nucleotides not matched to a gene: 6. Germline lookup yields CDR1 MDHEN and CDR2 SYDVKM. There are 16 residues in the CDR3. CDR3 nucleotides: TGTGCCAGCAGTTTAATTGGACTAGCGGGGGTTCATGAGCAGTTCTTC. The encoded protein is CASSLIGLAGVHEQFF.

V is TRBV4-1 and J is TRBJ2-7; maybe TRBD2 (5 bases). Germline V CDR1 and CDR2: MGHRA, YSYEKL. The V end was cut by 5 bases, the J end by 6 bases, with 20 bases between. CDR3 length: 15 residues. DNA of the CDR3: TGCGCCAGCAGCAGCGCCTACGGGGTAGGTGGCGAGCAGTACTTC. It translates to CASSSAYGVGGEQYF.

The V gene is TRBV18, the J gene TRBJ2-1; TRBD2 agrees at 7 bases. V shed 2 bases and J 15 bases; nucleotides not matched to a gene: 10. The CDR3 is 13 amino acids. Germline lookup yields CDR1 KGHSH and CDR2 LQKENI. The CDR3 reads CASSPKAREDVFF. CDR3 coding DNA: TGTGCCAGCTCACCAAAGGCCCGGGAGGATGTGTTCTTC.

The chain joins TRBV27 to TRBJ1-1; TRBD1 is a possible D gene (6 bases). V lost 3 bases and J lost 0, with 17 bases in between. Germline V lookup: CDR1 MNHEY, CDR2 SMNVEV (reference sequence). The CDR3 runs to 17 residues. Here the CDR3 DNA reads TGTGCCAGCAGTTTTGCGGGGGCGAATCGAATGAACACTGAAGCTTTCTTT. It translates to CASSFAGANRMNTEAFF.

This chain connects TRBV2 to TRBJ1-2; 12 bases are a match to TRBD1. J gave up 8 bases and V 1 base, and 5 bases lay outside the gene matches. The CDR3 spans 15 residues. Germline assignment: CDR1 SNHLY and CDR2 FYNNEI. The DNA of the CDR3 is TGTGCCAGCAGTGAAGGTACCGGGACAGGGGGCGGCTACACCTTC. Translated: CASSEGTGTGGGYTF.

This rearrangement joins TRBV29-1 to TRBJ1-2; D ambiguous. The V gene's germline CDR1 is SQVTM and CDR2 ANQGSEA. This CDR3 is 13 amino acids long. With 7 bases removed from V and 3 bases from J, the gap between germline ends came to 15 bases. The CDR3 spells CSALDTGDYGYTF. Written as DNA, the CDR3 is TGCAGCGCCTTAGACACCGGGGACTATGGCTACACCTTC. The variable domain in full, with the rest retrieved from reference TRBV29-1 and TRBJ1-2, is SAVISQKPSRDICQRGTSLTIQCQVDSQVTMMFWYRQQPGQSLTLIATANQGSEATYESGFVIDKFPISRPNLTFSTLTVSNMSPEDSSIYLCSALDTGDYGYTFGSGTRLTVV.

The chain is built from TRBV11-2 and TRBJ2-7, with 14 bases lining up with TRBD2. Germline CDR1 SGHAT, CDR2 FQNNGV. V shed 3 bases, J shed 6 bases, and the junction held 1 base outside the gene matches. The CDR3 sequence is 14 residues long. The CDR3: CASSFGLAGGEQYF. As DNA, the CDR3 is TGTGCCAGCAGCTTCGGACTAGCGGGAGGCGAGCAGTACTTC.

CDR3 loop: CASSIGQGRDTQYF. CDR3 sequence (DNA): TGCGCCAGCAGCATAGGACAGGGGAGAGATACGCAGTATTTT. J is TRBJ2-3 and V is TRBV5-1, with 9 bases fitting TRBD1. Germline V lookup: CDR1 SGHRS, CDR2 YFSETQ. This CDR3 spans 14 amino acids. The V segment lost 4 bases and the J segment 5 bases; nucleotides outside the gene matches: 5. The entire variable domain, with the rest obtained from reference TRBV5-1 and TRBJ2-3, is as follows: KAGVTQTPRYLIKTRGQQVTLSCSPISGHRSVSWYQQTPGQGLQFLFEYFSETQRNKGNFPGRFSGRQFSNSRSEMNVSTLELGDSALYLCASSIGQGRDTQYFGPGTRLTVL.

The chain carries TRBV5-1 and TRBJ2-1, with 14 bases identical to TRBD2. The germline V gene encodes CDR1 SGHRS and CDR2 YFSETQ. The CDR3 spans 16 residues. The trim removed 4 bases at V and 6 bases at J, leaving 6 bases unmatched. DNA for the CDR3: TGCGCCAGCAGCCGATCCGGGACTAGCGGGAGCAATGAGCAGTTCTTC. Encoded protein: CASSRSGTSGSNEQFF. Variable domain in full (rest from reference TRBV5-1 and TRBJ2-1): KAGVTQTPRYLIKTRGQQVTLSCSPISGHRSVSWYQQTPGQGLQFLFEYFSETQRNKGNFPGRFSGRQFSNSRSEMNVSTLELGDSALYLCASSRSGTSGSNEQFFGPGTRLTVL.

The CDR3 DNA sequence: TGTGCCAGCACAAAGGGTGGGGGCGCCTATGGCTACACCTTC. Protein: CASTKGGGAYGYTF. V is TRBV6-1 and J is TRBJ1-2; the D gene is possibly TRBD1 (6 bases). This CDR3 has 14 amino acids. Germline V gene sequence: CDR1 MNHNS, CDR2 SASEGT. V was trimmed by 7 bases and J by 4 bases, leaving 16 bases between them.

The chain carries TRBV5-1 and TRBJ2-2; D remains ambiguous. Trimming stripped 1 base from V and 2 bases from J, with 6 bases between. The V gene's germline CDR1 is SGHRS and CDR2 YFSETQ. This CDR3 comprises 14 residues. CDR3 sequence: CASSLSTNTGELFF. Here the CDR3 DNA reads TGCGCCAGCAGCTTGTCGACTAACACCGGGGAGCTGTTTTTT.

V is TRBV18 and J is TRBJ2-7, with TRBD2 matching over 14 bases. This CDR3 spans 14 amino acids. The germline CDR1 and CDR2 sequences are KGHSH and LQKENI. Trimming took 3 bases from V and 6 from J; bases not matched to a gene: 1. CDR3 nucleotides: TGTGCCAGCTCACCGACTAGCGGGAGGGCCGAGCAGTACTTC. Translation gives CASSPTSGRAEQYF. The full variable domain, completed using reference TRBV18 and TRBJ2-7, is NAGVMQNPRHLVRRRGQEARLRCSPMKGHSHVYWYRQLPEEGLKFMVYLQKENIIDESGMPKERFSAEFPKEGPSILRIQQVVRGDSAAYFCASSPTSGRAEQYFGPGTRLTVT.